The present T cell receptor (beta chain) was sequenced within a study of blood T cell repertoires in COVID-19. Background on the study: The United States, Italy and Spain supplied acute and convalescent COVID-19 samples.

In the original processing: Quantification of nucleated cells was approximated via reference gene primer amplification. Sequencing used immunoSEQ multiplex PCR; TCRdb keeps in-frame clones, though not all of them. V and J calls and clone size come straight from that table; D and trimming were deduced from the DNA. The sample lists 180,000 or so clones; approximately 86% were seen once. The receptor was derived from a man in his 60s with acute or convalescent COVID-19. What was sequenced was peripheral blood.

The CDR3 protein is CASRPAAGTGEYGYTF. CDR3 DNA: TGTGCCAGCAGGCCCGCAGCCGGGACAGGGGAATATGGCTACACCTTC. The chain carries TRBV7-9 and TRBJ1-2; 10 bases are shared with TRBD1. The CDR3 runs to 16 residues. V was clipped by 6 bases and J by 5 bases; unmatched bases: 12. The V gene's germline CDR1 is SEHNR and CDR2 FQNEAQ (reference sequence).